These 10 T cell receptor beta chains were sequenced from one sample in a study of T cell responses to AZD1222 COVID-19 vaccine. Generated by immunoSEQ multiplex PCR, the TCRdb table keeps only in-frame clones and is missing some. The data show more than 70,000 clones, 70% to 90% seen once. The input for sequencing was peripheral blood, taken 28 days after the second AZD1222 dose. These receptors were collected from an adult who received the AZD1222 COVID-19 vaccine.

V and J are TRBV19 and TRBJ2-1, with 7 bases fitting TRBD2. Germline V gene sequence: CDR1 LNHDA, CDR2 SQIVND (reference sequence). The CDR3 totals 15 residues. J lost 4 bases, V lost 10 bases, and 13 bases had no gene match. The CDR3 loop reads CATVPGRSPYNEQFF. CDR3 bases: TGTGCCACCGTACCCGGGAGGTCCCCTTACAATGAGCAGTTCTTC.

The table lists this clone with a count of one. The chain combines TRBV6-2 or TRBV6-3 with TRBJ2-2; D is unresolved. Germline loops: CDR1 MNHEY, CDR2 SVGEGT. V was trimmed by 5 bases and J by 8 bases, leaving 9 bases between them. The CDR3 is 12 amino acids. The CDR3: CASSPLYGELFF. CDR3 nucleotide sequence: TGTGCCAGCAGTCCCCTTTATGGGGAGCTGTTTTTT.

The chain couples TRBV7-6 to TRBJ2-5; D possibly corresponds to TRBD2 (7 bases). The CDR3 contains 15 residues. The V end was cut by 5 bases, the J end by 4 bases, with 17 bases between. The germline V gene encodes CDR1 SGHVS and CDR2 FNYEAQ. CDR3 nucleotide sequence: TGTGCCAGCAGCCGCCGGGGGGCAGCGAGAGAGACCCAGTACTTC. This sequence encodes CASSRRGAARETQYF.

This chain links TRBV5-1 with TRBJ1-1, with D possibly TRBD1 on 5 matching bases. The CDR3 totals 12 residues. The germline V gene has CDR1 SGHRS and CDR2 YFSETQ. Trimming shortened V by 0 bases and J by 10 bases, and 10 bases separated the two germline ends. CDR3 DNA sequence: TGCGCCAGCAGCTTGGTGGGGGAGGGAGCTTTCTTT. This translates into CASSLVGEGAFF.

This chain uses TRBV5-1 with TRBJ2-2; TRBD2 agrees at 7 bases. Losses at the gene ends were 0 bases for V and 6 bases for J; bases not matched to a gene: 5. The CDR3 contains 15 residues. The germline V gene has CDR1 SGHRS and CDR2 YFSETQ. The CDR3 coding sequence is TGCGCCAGCAGCTTGGTTGGGCTAGCGGCCGGGGAGCTGTTTTTT. It is translated as CASSLVGLAAGELFF.

V and J are TRBV7-3 and TRBJ2-6; no clear D. The CDR3 is 17 residues long. V was cut by 3 bases and J by 1 base, with 13 bases left in between. Germline V gene data show CDR1 as SGHTA and CDR2 as FQGTGA. The CDR3 spells CASSLGPPRSGANVLTF. The CDR3 DNA follows: TGTGCCAGCAGCTTGGGCCCCCCGAGGTCTGGGGCCAACGTCCTGACTTTC.

J is TRBJ2-1 and V is TRBV24-1; 10 bases fit TRBD2. Losses at the gene ends were 4 bases for V and 8 bases for J; bases not matched to a gene: 10. This CDR3 has 16 residues. Germline loops: CDR1 KGHDR, CDR2 SFDVKD. CDR3 sequence: CATSEESGRGTYEQFF. The CDR3 DNA reads TGTGCCACCAGTGAGGAAAGCGGGAGGGGTACCTATGAGCAGTTCTTC.

The chain links TRBV6-5 to TRBJ1-3; D gene ambiguous. The germline V gene encodes CDR1 MNHEY and CDR2 SVGAGI. This CDR3 is 15 amino acids long. V lost 4 bases and J 4 bases, leaving 14 bases between the germline ends. The CDR3 protein is CASSSSEGGGNTIYF. The CDR3 DNA reads as TGTGCCAGCAGTTCCTCGGAGGGAGGAGGAAACACCATATATTTT.

This chain links TRBV5-5 with TRBJ2-2, with TRBD1 identical over 9 bases. V gave up 4 bases and J gave up 4 bases; unmatched junction bases: 11. Germline V gene sequence: CDR1 SGHKS, CDR2 YYEKEE (reference sequence). CDR3 size: 17 residues. CDR3 in DNA: TGTGCCAGCAGCCCCAGCCCCGGGACAGGGACCACCGGGGAGCTGTTTTTT. Translating it yields CASSPSPGTGTTGELFF.

The chain has TRBV7-2 and TRBJ1-2, with D tentatively TRBD1 (6 bases). Trimming stripped 5 bases from V and 1 base from J, with 14 bases between. Per germline, CDR1 SGHTA and CDR2 FQGNSA. This CDR3 has 15 amino acids. This CDR3 reads CASSKRGANNYGYTF. The CDR3 DNA reads as TGTGCCAGCAGCAAGCGGGGGGCAAATAACTATGGCTACACCTTC.